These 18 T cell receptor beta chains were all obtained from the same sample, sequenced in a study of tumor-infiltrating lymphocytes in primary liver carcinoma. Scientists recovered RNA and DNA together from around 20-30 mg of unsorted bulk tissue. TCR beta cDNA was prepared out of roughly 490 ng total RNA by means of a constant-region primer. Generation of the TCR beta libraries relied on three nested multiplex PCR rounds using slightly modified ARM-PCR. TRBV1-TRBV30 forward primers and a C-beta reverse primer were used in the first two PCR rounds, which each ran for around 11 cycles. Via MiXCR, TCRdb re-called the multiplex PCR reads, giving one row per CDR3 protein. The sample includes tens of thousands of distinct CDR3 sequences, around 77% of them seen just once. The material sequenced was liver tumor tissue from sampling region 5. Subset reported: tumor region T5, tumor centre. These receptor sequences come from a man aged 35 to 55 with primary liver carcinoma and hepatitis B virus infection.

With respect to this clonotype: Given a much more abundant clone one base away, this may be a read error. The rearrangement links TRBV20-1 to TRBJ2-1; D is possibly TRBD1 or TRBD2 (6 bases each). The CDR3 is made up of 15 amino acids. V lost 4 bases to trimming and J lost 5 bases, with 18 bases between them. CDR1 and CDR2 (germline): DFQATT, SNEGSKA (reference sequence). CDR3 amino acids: CSAIPGALFNNEQFF. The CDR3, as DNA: TGCAGTGCTATCCCGGGGGCCCTTTTCAACAATGAGCAGTTCTTC.

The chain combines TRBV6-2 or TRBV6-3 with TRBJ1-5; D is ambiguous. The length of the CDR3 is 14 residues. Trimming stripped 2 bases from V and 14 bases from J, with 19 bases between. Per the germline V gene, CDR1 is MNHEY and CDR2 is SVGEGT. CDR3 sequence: CASSYRPSNQSKHF. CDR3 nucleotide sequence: TGTGCCAGCAGTTACCGACCTAGCAATCAGTCCAAGCATTTT.

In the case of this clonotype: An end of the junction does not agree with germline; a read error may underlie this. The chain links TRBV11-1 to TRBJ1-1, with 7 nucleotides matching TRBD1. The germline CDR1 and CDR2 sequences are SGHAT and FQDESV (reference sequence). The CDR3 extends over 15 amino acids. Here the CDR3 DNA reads TGTGCCAGCAGCTGGTCGGCCAGGGGGAACGCTGAAGCATCCTTT. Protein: CASSWSARGNAEASF.

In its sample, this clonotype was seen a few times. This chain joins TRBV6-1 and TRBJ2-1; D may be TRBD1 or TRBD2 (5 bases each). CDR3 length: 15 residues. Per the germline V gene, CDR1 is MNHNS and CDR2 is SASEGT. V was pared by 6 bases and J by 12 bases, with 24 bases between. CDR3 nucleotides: TGTGCCAGCAGATGGGACCCCATTAACTACTATGGGCAGTTCTTC. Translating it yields CASRWDPINYYGQFF.

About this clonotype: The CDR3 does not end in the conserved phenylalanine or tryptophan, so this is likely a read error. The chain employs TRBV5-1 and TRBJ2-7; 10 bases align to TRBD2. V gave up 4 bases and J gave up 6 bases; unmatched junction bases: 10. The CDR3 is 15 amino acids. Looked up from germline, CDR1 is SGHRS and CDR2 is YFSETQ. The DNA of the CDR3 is TGCGCCAGCAGCGTGGGGACTAGCGAGAGCCCCGAGCAGTACCTC. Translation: CASSVGTSESPEQYL.

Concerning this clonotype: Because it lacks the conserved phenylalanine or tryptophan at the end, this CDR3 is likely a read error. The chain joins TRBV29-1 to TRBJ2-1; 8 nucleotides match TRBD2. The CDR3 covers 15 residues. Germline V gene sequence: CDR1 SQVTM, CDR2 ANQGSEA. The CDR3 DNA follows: TGCAACGTTGGACTAACGGGAGGGTTCTACAATGAGCAGTTCTTG. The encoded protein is CNVGLTGGFYNEQFL.

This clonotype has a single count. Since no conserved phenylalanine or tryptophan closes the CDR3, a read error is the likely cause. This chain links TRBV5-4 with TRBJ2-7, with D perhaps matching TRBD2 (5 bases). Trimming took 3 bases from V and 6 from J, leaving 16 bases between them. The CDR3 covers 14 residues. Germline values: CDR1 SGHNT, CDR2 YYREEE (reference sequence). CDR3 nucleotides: TGTGCCAGCAGCTCTAACCAAGAAGGGAGCGAGCAGTACATC. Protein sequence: CASSSNQEGSEQYI.

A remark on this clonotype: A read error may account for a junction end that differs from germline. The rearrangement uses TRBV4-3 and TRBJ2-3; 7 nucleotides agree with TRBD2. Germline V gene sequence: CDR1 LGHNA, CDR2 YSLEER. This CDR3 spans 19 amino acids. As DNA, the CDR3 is TGCGCCAACAGCCAAGATCGGGCTAGCGGTAGGGCCCTCGTAGATACGCAGTATTTT. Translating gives CANSQDRASGRALVDTQYF.

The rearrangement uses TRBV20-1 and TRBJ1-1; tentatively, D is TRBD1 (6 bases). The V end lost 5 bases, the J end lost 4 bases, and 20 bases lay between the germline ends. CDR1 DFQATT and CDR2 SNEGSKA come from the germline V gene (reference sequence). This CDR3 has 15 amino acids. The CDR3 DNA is TGCAGTGCTCGAAGGGGGACGGGTGTCGGCACTGAAGCTTTCTTT. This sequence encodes CSARRGTGVGTEAFF.

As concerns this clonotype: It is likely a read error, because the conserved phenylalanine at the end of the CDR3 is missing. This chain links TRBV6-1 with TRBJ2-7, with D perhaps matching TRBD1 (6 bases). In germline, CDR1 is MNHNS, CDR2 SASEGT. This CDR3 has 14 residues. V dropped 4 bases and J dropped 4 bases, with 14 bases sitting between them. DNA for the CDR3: TGTGCCAGCAGTGCGGGACAAGGCCAATACGAGCAGTACATA. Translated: CASSAGQGQYEQYI.

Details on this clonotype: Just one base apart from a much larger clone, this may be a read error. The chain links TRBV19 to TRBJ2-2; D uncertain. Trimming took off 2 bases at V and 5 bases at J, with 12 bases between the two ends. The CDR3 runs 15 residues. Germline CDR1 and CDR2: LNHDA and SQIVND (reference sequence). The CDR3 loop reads CASSISVAGTGELFF. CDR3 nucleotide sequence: TGTGCCAGTAGTATATCGGTTGCCGGGACCGGGGAGCTGTTTTTT.

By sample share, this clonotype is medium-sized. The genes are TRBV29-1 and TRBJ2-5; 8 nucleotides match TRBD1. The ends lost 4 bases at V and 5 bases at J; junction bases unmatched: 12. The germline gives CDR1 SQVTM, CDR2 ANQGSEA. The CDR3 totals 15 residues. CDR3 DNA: TGCAGCGTTGGGGGGACAGGACCTCCGAGGGAGACCCAGTACTTC. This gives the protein CSVGGTGPPRETQYF.

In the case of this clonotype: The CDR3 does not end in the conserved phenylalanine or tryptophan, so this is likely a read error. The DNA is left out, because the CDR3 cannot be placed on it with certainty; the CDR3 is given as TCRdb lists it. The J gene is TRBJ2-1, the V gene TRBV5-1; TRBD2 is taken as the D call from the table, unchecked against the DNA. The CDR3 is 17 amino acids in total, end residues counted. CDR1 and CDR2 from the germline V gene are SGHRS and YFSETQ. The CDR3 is CASSHVGSGIRVNEQLS.

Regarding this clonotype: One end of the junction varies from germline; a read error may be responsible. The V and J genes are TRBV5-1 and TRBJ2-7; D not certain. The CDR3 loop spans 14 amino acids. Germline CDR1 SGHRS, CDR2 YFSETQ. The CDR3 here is CASSHRAQTYEHYF. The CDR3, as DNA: TGCGCCAGCAGCCACCGGGCCCAGACCTACGAGCACTACTTC.

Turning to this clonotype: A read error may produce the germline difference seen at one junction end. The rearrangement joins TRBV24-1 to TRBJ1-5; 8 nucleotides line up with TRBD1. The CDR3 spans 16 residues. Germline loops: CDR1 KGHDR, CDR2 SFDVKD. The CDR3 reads CATPDRVTYSNQPQHF. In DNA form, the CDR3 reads TGTGCCACCCCGGACAGGGTCACATATAGCAATCAGCCCCAACATTTT.

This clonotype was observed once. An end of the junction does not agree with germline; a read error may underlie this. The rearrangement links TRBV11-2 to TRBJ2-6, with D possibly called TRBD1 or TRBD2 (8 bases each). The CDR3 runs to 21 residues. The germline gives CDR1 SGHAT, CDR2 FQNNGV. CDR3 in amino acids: CASSAGGDRGISLSGANVLTF. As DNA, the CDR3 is TGTGCCAGCAGCGCGGGGGGAGACAGGGGCATTTCCCTCTCTGGTGCCAACGTCCTGACTTTC.

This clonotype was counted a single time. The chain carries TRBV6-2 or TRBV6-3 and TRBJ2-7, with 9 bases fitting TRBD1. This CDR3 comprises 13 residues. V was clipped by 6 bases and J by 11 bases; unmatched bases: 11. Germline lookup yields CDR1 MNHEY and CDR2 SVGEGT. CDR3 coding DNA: TGTGCCAGCAGCCTCCGGGACAGGGCCCACGAGTACTTC. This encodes CASSLRDRAHEYF.

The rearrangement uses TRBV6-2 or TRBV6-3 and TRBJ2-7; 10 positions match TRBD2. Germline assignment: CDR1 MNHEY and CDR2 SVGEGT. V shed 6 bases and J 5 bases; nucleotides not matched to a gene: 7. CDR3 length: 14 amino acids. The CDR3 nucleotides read TGTGCCAGCAGACAAGCGGGAGGGACCCACGAGCAGTACTTC. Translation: CASRQAGGTHEQYF.